Listed here is a single T cell receptor (beta chain). UMIs and sample barcodes were carried by the TCR alpha and TCR beta cDNA libraries that 5'RACE produced using constant-segment primers. One entry per CDR3 protein results from TCRdb running MiXCR on the 5' RACE reads. The top ten clones hold under 8.5% of a sample with 550,000 to 600,000 distinct CDR3 sequences, about 20% of them seen once. Germline V CDR1 and CDR2: LNHNV, YYDKDF (reference sequence). The CDR3 is 14 residues long. The V and J ends lost 5 bases and 0 bases respectively, with 5 bases between them. This record comes from a study of T-cell memory formation after mild COVID-19.

The sequencing sample was made of PBMCs or a T cell subset sorted from them (not recorded which). J is TRBJ2-6 and V is TRBV15, with D unresolved. The TCR sequence derives from an adult woman who had mild COVID-19 (a few samples of this study predate the infection). Cell type and time point are not known. CDR3 bases: TGTGCCACCAGCGGGCTCTCTGGGGCCAACGTCCTGACTTTC. Encoded protein: CATSGLSGANVLTF.